These T cell receptor beta chains were read from a single sample in a study of persistence of HIV-infected CD4 T cells. No antigens are known for them. Assay used: immunoSEQ multiplex PCR; TCRdb lists only in-frame clones, some missing. Seen here are tens of thousands of clones, roughly three quarters observed once, and the top ten hold less than 0.95%. The sample was CD4+ T cells sorted from PBMCs after approximately 19-hour stimulation, taken from a patient who received antiretroviral therapy. These receptors all stem from an adult woman with HIV who was CMV-seropositive. The CDR3 runs from the conserved cysteine through the conserved F or W. The order of the fields is V gene, CDR3 length, J gene, D gene, clone size, CDR3 protein, CDR3 DNA. D genes are given only for firm matches. Clone size is shown for a subset of rows, as once, few, many or a class of expanded clone.

TRBV5-1,14,TRBJ1-2,.,.,CASSENTGAGGYTF,TGCGCCAGCAGCGAAAATACCGGAGCGGGTGGCTACACCTTC
TRBV21-1,14,TRBJ2-3,.,.,CASSGLADTDTQYF,TGTGCCAGCTCGGGACTAGCGGACACAGATACGCAGTATTTT
TRBV19,13,TRBJ1-6,TRBD1,.,CASGDRGNSPLHF,TGTGCCAGTGGGGACAGGGGCAATTCACCCCTCCACTTT
TRBV6-2/TRBV6-3,14,TRBJ1-2,TRBD1,.,CASSSPGQGGGYTF,TGTGCCAGCAGTTCCCCGGGACAGGGAGGTGGCTACACCTTC
TRBV30,13,TRBJ1-1,.,.,CAWGPLTATEAFF,TGTGCCTGGGGGCCTTTGACAGCCACTGAAGCTTTCTTT
TRBV9,16,TRBJ2-7,TRBD1,.,CASSATPDRGAYEQYF,TGTGCCAGCAGCGCTACCCCCGACAGGGGCGCCTACGAGCAGTACTTC
TRBV11-2,13,TRBJ1-2,.,.,CASSLNTNYGYTF,TGTGCCAGCAGCTTAAATACTAACTATGGCTACACCTTC
TRBV20-1,14,TRBJ1-5,.,.,CSASPQFSNQPQHF,TGCAGTGCTAGTCCGCAGTTTAGCAATCAGCCCCAGCATTTT
TRBV20-1,11,TRBJ1-2,.,few,CSALNKVGYTF,TGCAGTGCTCTAAACAAGGTCGGCTACACCTTC
TRBV7-9,13,TRBJ1-1,.,.,CASSLVPSSEAFF,TGTGCCAGCAGCTTAGTCCCCAGCAGTGAAGCTTTCTTT
TRBV5-6,17,TRBJ1-4,.,.,CASSWAGDDRPDEKLFF,TGTGCCAGCAGCTGGGCGGGTGACGATAGGCCGGATGAAAAACTGTTTTTT
TRBV19,15,TRBJ2-7,.,.,CASSIKGQGMHEQYF,TGTGCCAGTAGTATAAAGGGGCAGGGGATGCACGAGCAGTACTTC
TRBV4-2,18,TRBJ2-3,TRBD2,.,CASSQLLATESRTDTQYF,TGTGCCAGCAGCCAATTACTAGCGACAGAATCTCGCACAGATACGCAGTATTTT
TRBV5-4,14,TRBJ1-2,TRBD1,.,CASSYSTGAYGYTF,TGTGCCAGCAGCTACTCGACAGGGGCCTATGGCTACACCTTC
TRBV27,13,TRBJ1-2,.,.,CASSYDTGYGYTF,TGTGCCAGCAGTTACGACACTGGCTATGGCTACACCTTC
TRBV10-3,11,TRBJ2-5,.,.,CAISSAETQYF,TGTGCCATCAGTTCCGCGGAGACCCAGTACTTC
TRBV13,17,TRBJ1-1,TRBD1,.,CASSFRTGLQMNTEAFF,TGTGCCAGCAGCTTCCGGACAGGCCTCCAGATGAACACTGAAGCTTTCTTT